Listed below are T cell receptor beta chains from one sample, sequenced in a study of Ad26.COV2.S vaccination and SARS-CoV-2 variants. Profiling relied on immunoSEQ multiplex PCR, and the TCRdb table lists in-frame clones only, not all of them. This sample has over 250,000 clones, with about 90% found just once. The sample here was peripheral blood, taken in a trial of Ad26.COV2.S vaccine versus placebo. These receptors originate from a person between 18 and 60 years old who received the Ad26.COV2.S COVID-19 vaccine or a placebo. The CDR3 runs from the conserved cysteine through the conserved F or W. Each record gives: V gene, clone size, J gene, D gene, CDR3 DNA, CDR3 protein. A D gene is named only where the DNA matches it firmly. For some rows the clone size is stated as once, few or many, or as a class when expanded; others skip it.

>TRBV11-2|.|TRBJ1-2|TRBD1
TGTGCCAGCAGCTTAGATCAACGGACAGGGGATGGCTACACCTTC
CASSLDQRTGDGYTF
>TRBV19|.|TRBJ1-4|.
TGTGCCAGTAGTGTCCAGAAGACCTATGGGACTAATGAAAAACTGTTTTTT
CASSVQKTYGTNEKLFF
>TRBV6-1|.|TRBJ1-1|TRBD1
TGTGCCAGCAGTGGAGGTTTCCTTCAGGGGGCGGGGGACACTGAAGCTTTCTTT
CASSGGFLQGAGDTEAFF
>TRBV3-1/TRBV3-2|once|TRBJ2-1|.
TGTGCCAGCAGCCAAGTTAATGACAATGAGCAGTTCTTC
CASSQVNDNEQFF
>TRBV6-1|.|TRBJ1-5|.
TGTGCCAGCAGTGAAAACAGGGTACAGCCCCAGCATTTT
CASSENRVQPQHF
>TRBV27|.|TRBJ1-2|.
TGTGCCAGCAGTTCCTTCAGCAGTGACTATGGCTACACCTTC
CASSSFSSDYGYTF
>TRBV4-2|.|TRBJ2-3|TRBD2
TGTGCCAGCAGCCAAGAAGTCGGCGGGGGGTCAGATACGCAGTATTTT
CASSQEVGGGSDTQYF
>TRBV15|.|TRBJ2-7|TRBD1
TGTGCCACCAGCAGAAGGGACAGGACCCTGGAGCAGTACTTC
CATSRRDRTLEQYF
>TRBV4-1|.|TRBJ1-2|.
TGCGCCAGCAGCCAAGGACCGACAGCGACCGGCTATGGCTACACCTTC
CASSQGPTATGYGYTF
>TRBV5-4|few|TRBJ2-7|TRBD1
TGTGCCAGCAGCTCTCCTGACAGGGCCGACGAGCAGTACTTC
CASSSPDRADEQYF
>TRBV5-5|.|TRBJ1-2|.
TGTGCCAGCAGCCCGGGACTGGGAGATCTATGGCTTGTTAGCTACACCTTC
CASSPGLGDLWLVSYTF
>TRBV6-5|.|TRBJ2-5|.
TGTGCCAGCAGCTTTCGTACTAGGCAAGAGACCCAGTACTTC
CASSFRTRQETQYF